The present TCR beta chain was sequenced within a study of Graves' ophthalmopathy and Graves' hyperthyroidism. Study-wide points: In separating ophthalmopathy from stable hyperthyroidism, a 13-signature model achieved 87.88% sensitivity and 65% to 84% specificity.

The authors amplified TCR beta CDR3 regions from RNA transcripts. The authors performed first-round RT-PCR with HTBI primers and then a second-round multiplex PCR. TCRdb ran MiXCR on the multiplex PCR reads and lists one entry per CDR3 protein. The sample has 900,000 to 1,200,000 distinct CDR3 sequences, around a third seen once. The table lists this clonotype with many counts. Its antigen is still unknown. Per the germline V gene, CDR1 is SQVTM and CDR2 is ANQGSEA. The CDR3 has 15 residues. Trimming pared 0 bases from V and 4 bases from J, leaving 15 bases between. What was sequenced was peripheral blood or thyroid tissue (not recorded which). The V call is TRBV29-1, the J call TRBJ1-1, with D perhaps TRBD1 (5 bases). This TCR was recovered from an adult man with Graves' hyperthyroidism. The CDR3 DNA is TGCAGCGTTGAAGATCTCGGAGGGGTGGGCACTGAAGCTTTCTTT. As protein: CSVEDLGGVGTEAFF.